A single sample is the source of the 24 T cell receptor beta chains below, sequenced in a study of persistence of HIV-infected CD4 T cells. Their antigens are not known. The stimulus was lysate of CMV-infected fibroblasts, around 10 ug/mL. CD40L/CD69 double-negative CD45RO-high memory CD4+ T cells were collected. The libraries were made with immunoSEQ version 4 in survey mode. Assay used: immunoSEQ multiplex PCR; TCRdb lists only in-frame clones, some missing. The table records roughly 34,000 clones, 82% of them present only once. This material consisted of CD4+ T cells sorted from PBMCs after approximately 19-hour stimulation, taken from a patient who received antiretroviral therapy. The receptors shown here come from an adult woman with HIV who was CMV-seropositive.

The V gene is TRBV5-6, the J gene TRBJ2-1; D may be TRBD2 (5 bases). The V gene lost 2 bases and the J gene lost 6 bases, with 15 bases spanning the gap. The CDR3 covers 15 residues. CDR1 is SGHDT, CDR2 YYEEEE, per germline. The chain's CDR3 is CASSLRASRFNEQFF. CDR3 DNA: TGTGCCAGCAGCTTAAGGGCTAGCAGGTTCAATGAGCAGTTCTTC. The entire variable domain, with the rest obtained from reference TRBV5-6 and TRBJ2-1, is as follows: DAGVTQSPTHLIKTRGQQVTLRCSPKSGHDTVSWYQQALGQGPQFIFQYYEEEERQRGNFPDRFSGHQFPNYSSELNVNALLLGDSALYLCASSLRASRFNEQFFGPGTRLTVL.

Concerning this clone: Other DNA sequences in the same sample also yield this CDR3. This chain connects TRBV7-2 to TRBJ1-1, with a tentative D call TRBD1 (5 bases). This CDR3 has 14 residues. Germline V gene sequence: CDR1 SGHTA, CDR2 FQGNSA. V was cut by 2 bases and J by 3 bases, with 10 bases left in between. The CDR3 protein is CASSLQGGDTEAFF. In nucleotides, the CDR3 is TGTGCCAGCAGCTTACAGGGAGGGGACACTGAAGCTTTCTTT. Filled out from reference TRBV7-2 and TRBJ1-1, the complete variable domain reads GAGVSQSPSNKVTEKGKDVELRCDPISGHTALYWYRQSLGQGLEFLIYFQGNSAPDKSGLPSDRFSAERTGGSVSTLTIQRTQQEDSAVYLCASSLQGGDTEAFFGQGTRLTVV.

The J gene is TRBJ1-6, the V gene TRBV27; possible D gene TRBD1, 6 bases. V dropped 5 bases and J dropped 7 bases, with 15 bases sitting between them. Germline V lookup: CDR1 MNHEY, CDR2 SMNVEV (reference sequence). This CDR3 has 15 amino acids. This CDR3 is CASSPRTVQNSPLHF. CDR3 nucleotides: TGTGCCAGCAGTCCTAGGACAGTTCAGAATTCACCCCTCCACTTT.

V and J are TRBV7-9 and TRBJ1-2; TRBD1 matches at 8 bases. CDR1 and CDR2 from the germline V gene are SEHNR and FQNEAQ (reference sequence). The CDR3 sequence is 18 residues long. Unmatched junction bases numbered 18, after V lost 5 bases and J lost 4 bases. CDR3 sequence reads: CASSPGQGGPIGGYGYTF. CDR3 coding DNA: TGTGCCAGCAGCCCCGGACAGGGAGGCCCGATCGGAGGCTATGGCTACACCTTC.

The chain has TRBV19 and TRBJ1-5; unclear D gene. The ends were cut back, 10 bases at V and 2 bases at J, with 12 bases in the middle. Germline assignment: CDR1 LNHDA and CDR2 SQIVND (reference sequence). The CDR3 has 13 amino acids. CDR3 amino acids: CATRNTRNQPQHF. The DNA for the CDR3 is TGTGCCACTAGGAACACCCGCAATCAGCCCCAGCATTTT.

The chain joins TRBV7-3 to TRBJ1-2; 10 bases are shared with TRBD1. The CDR3 runs to 17 residues. The V segment lost 0 bases and the J segment 6 bases; nucleotides outside the gene matches: 10. Germline values: CDR1 SGHTA, CDR2 FQGTGA. The CDR3 DNA sequence: TGTGCCAGCAGCTTAACGACCTCCGGGACAGGGGAGCATGGCTACACCTTC. This sequence encodes CASSLTTSGTGEHGYTF.

This clone is judged medium-sized. This chain uses TRBV6-5 with TRBJ2-7; D gene uncertain. Trimming took off 5 bases at V and 5 bases at J, with 16 bases between the two ends. There are 14 residues in the CDR3. CDR1 and CDR2 (germline): MNHEY, SVGAGI. The CDR3 sequence: CASSKSAPRDEQYF. CDR3 DNA: TGTGCCAGCAGTAAATCGGCCCCCCGGGACGAGCAGTACTTC.

The chain couples TRBV5-1 to TRBJ1-2; the D gene is possibly TRBD1 (6 bases). Looked up from germline, CDR1 is SGHRS and CDR2 is YFSETQ. The CDR3 sequence is 15 residues long. The V end lost 8 bases, the J end lost 3 bases, and 20 bases lay between the germline ends. CDR3 protein: CASSRLGGGDYGYTF. CDR3 DNA sequence: TGCGCCAGTAGCAGGCTCGGAGGGGGAGACTATGGCTACACCTTC.

The chain is built from TRBV27 and TRBJ1-5; D is undetermined. V gave up 4 bases and J gave up 2 bases, with 12 bases separating them. This CDR3 is 15 amino acids long. CDR1 and CDR2 (germline): MNHEY, SMNVEV (reference sequence). The CDR3 bases are TGTGCCAGCAGTTCCAGCCCGACGGGCAATCAGCCCCAGCATTTT. Translation gives CASSSSPTGNQPQHF.

The chain has TRBV18 and TRBJ2-4; D is possibly TRBD1 (6 bases). The germline V and J ends were trimmed by 5 bases and 0 bases, with 11 bases remaining between them. The germline V gene has CDR1 KGHSH and CDR2 LQKENI. This CDR3 comprises 15 residues. CDR3 in amino acids: CASSTGSIAKNIQYF. The CDR3 nucleotides read TGTGCCAGCTCAACAGGGTCCATAGCCAAAAACATTCAGTACTTC.

Details on this clone: This CDR3 is also generated by other DNA sequences in the sample. V usage is TRBV29-1 and J usage is TRBJ2-7; D gene ambiguous. The CDR3 has 12 residues. V was pared by 0 bases and J by 1 base, with 4 bases between. CDR1 is SQVTM and CDR2 is ANQGSEA in the germline V gene. The DNA for the CDR3 is TGCAGCGTTGAAGATGGGTCCTACGAGCAGTACTTC. It yields the protein CSVEDGSYEQYF.

This chain connects TRBV3-1 (or the pseudogene TRBV3-2) to TRBJ1-1; D remains ambiguous. This CDR3 has 13 residues. From germline, CDR1 is LGHDT and CDR2 YNNKEL (reference sequence). Trimming took off 7 bases at V and 5 bases at J, with 14 bases between the two ends. Here the CDR3 DNA reads TGTGCCAGCAAACGGGGAGAAGGGACTGAAGCTTTCTTT. This gives the protein CASKRGEGTEAFF.

This chain uses TRBV4-1 with TRBJ1-6; D possibly corresponds to TRBD1 (6 bases). Trimming shortened V by 5 bases and J by 9 bases, and 23 bases separated the two germline ends. The germline CDR1 and CDR2 sequences are MGHRA and YSYEKL. There are 17 residues in the CDR3. In DNA form, the CDR3 reads TGCGCCAGCAGCTCATGGGTCTTAGGACAGTCTGTTTCACCCCTCCACTTT. The encoded protein is CASSSWVLGQSVSPLHF.

V usage is TRBV4-1 and J usage is TRBJ1-2, with a tentative D call TRBD1 (6 bases). V dropped 3 bases and J dropped 6 bases, with 17 bases sitting between them. Germline V gives CDR1 MGHRA, CDR2 YSYEKL. This CDR3 is built from 15 residues. This chain's CDR3 is CASSQAAQGYNGYTF. The CDR3, as DNA: TGCGCCAGCAGCCAGGCCGCACAGGGTTATAATGGCTACACCTTC.

This clone has only one observation. The V call is TRBV6-5, the J call TRBJ1-3; 7 bases align to TRBD1. The ends lost 7 bases at V and 5 bases at J; junction bases unmatched: 11. CDR3 length equals 15 residues. CDR1 is MNHEY and CDR2 is SVGAGI in the germline V gene. The CDR3 DNA is TGTGCCAGCACCCCTGACAGGGATTCTAGAAACACCATATATTTT. Its protein is CASTPDRDSRNTIYF.

The chain recombines TRBV7-2 with TRBJ1-2; D is perhaps TRBD1 (6 bases). CDR3 length: 15 amino acids. The germline gives CDR1 SGHTA, CDR2 FQGNSA. V lost 0 bases and J 5 bases, leaving 13 bases between the germline ends. In DNA, the CDR3 is TGTGCCAGCAGCTTAGCGCGGGGGGCTGGTTATGGCTACACCTTC. As protein: CASSLARGAGYGYTF.

This chain uses TRBV2 with TRBJ2-7; 9 bases agree with TRBD2. Germline V CDR1 and CDR2: SNHLY, FYNNEI. The V gene end was trimmed by 6 bases and the J gene end by 5 bases; junction bases not matched to a gene: 8. This CDR3 is built from 14 residues. CDR3 in amino acids: CASRRAGGPDEQYF. In DNA, the CDR3 is TGTGCCAGCAGAAGGGCGGGAGGGCCGGACGAGCAGTACTTC.

The chain couples TRBV2 to TRBJ2-5, with 8 bases matching TRBD1. J lost 1 base, V lost 7 bases, and 11 bases had no gene match. The CDR3 sequence is 16 residues long. CDR1 is SNHLY, CDR2 FYNNEI, per germline. The CDR3: CASTLRDRSAQETQYF. CDR3 DNA sequence: TGTGCCAGCACCCTTCGGGACAGGAGTGCCCAAGAGACCCAGTACTTC.

The V call is TRBV5-6, the J call TRBJ1-2; tentatively, D is TRBD1 (5 bases). The length of the CDR3 is 12 residues. Trimming left V 0 bases short and J 7 bases short, with 7 bases between. Germline CDR1 is SGHDT and CDR2 is YYEEEE. The CDR3 sequence is CASSLAGGGYTF. In DNA form, the CDR3 reads TGTGCCAGCAGCTTGGCCGGGGGTGGCTACACCTTC.

V gene TRBV7-6 combines with J gene TRBJ2-5, with D maybe TRBD1 (5 bases). CDR1 and CDR2 from the germline V gene are SGHVS and FNYEAQ. Trimming left V 1 base short and J 3 bases short, with 9 bases between. The CDR3 is made up of 14 amino acids. Written as DNA, the CDR3 is TGTGCCAGCAGCTTAGAGGCAGGGAAAGAGACCCAGTACTTC. This encodes CASSLEAGKETQYF.

This clone showed up just a few times. The chain carries TRBV4-1 and TRBJ1-2; D call uncertain. Germline V lookup: CDR1 MGHRA, CDR2 YSYEKL. The CDR3 is 14 residues long. The V and J ends lost 4 bases and 2 bases respectively, with 11 bases between them. CDR3 coding DNA: TGCGCCAGCAGCCCGTCGAGAGACAACTATGGCTACACCTTC. Its translation is CASSPSRDNYGYTF.

The V gene is TRBV5-6, the J gene TRBJ2-3; TRBD2 aligns across 7 bases. This CDR3 is built from 15 residues. Germline-derived CDR1 and CDR2 are SGHDT and YYEEEE. Germline trimming cut 6 bases from V and 0 bases from J; bases unmatched to any gene: 7. The CDR3 sequence: CASTSGGGSTDTQYF. The CDR3 nucleotides are TGTGCCAGCACCTCTGGGGGGGGGAGCACAGATACGCAGTATTTT.

V usage is TRBV5-1 and J usage is TRBJ1-2, with D possibly TRBD1 on 5 matching bases. Germline assignment: CDR1 SGHRS and CDR2 YFSETQ. The CDR3 consists of 14 residues. With 3 bases removed from V and 2 bases from J, the gap between germline ends came to 11 bases. CDR3 nucleotide sequence: TGCGCCAGCAGCTCCGGGACGGTCAACTATGGCTACACCTTC. Residues: CASSSGTVNYGYTF. Using reference TRBV5-1 and TRBJ1-2 for the parts outside the CDR3, the full variable domain is KAGVTQTPRYLIKTRGQQVTLSCSPISGHRSVSWYQQTPGQGLQFLFEYFSETQRNKGNFPGRFSGRQFSNSRSEMNVSTLELGDSALYLCASSSGTVNYGYTFGSGTRLTVV.

V and J are TRBV18 and TRBJ2-6; 7 positions agree with TRBD1. Germline lookup yields CDR1 KGHSH and CDR2 LQKENI. V trimming: 4 bases; J trimming: 0 bases; junction bases outside the gene matches: 6. This CDR3 has 17 residues. This CDR3 reads CASSHRTGNSGANVLTF. The DNA for the CDR3 is TGTGCCAGCTCACACAGGACAGGAAACTCTGGGGCCAACGTCCTGACTTTC.